This T cell receptor beta chain was profiled in a study of shared clonotypes between healthy human individuals. Using immunoSEQ multiplex PCR, the repertoire was profiled, and TCRdb retains in-frame clones only, with some absent. This table holds approximately 500,000 clones, about four fifths found once. Germline CDR1 SGHVS, CDR2 FQNEAQ. The ends were cut back, 1 base at V and 13 bases at J, with 13 bases in the middle. This CDR3 has 12 amino acids. The J gene is TRBJ1-2, the V gene TRBV7-8; unclear D gene. This clonotype was sampled from a woman between 40 and 55 years old in good health. Some clones in this sample may be carry-over from other donors' samples. Sample: PBMCs. Written as DNA, the CDR3 is TGTGCCAGCAGCTTAGACCGGGTGGCTGGCACCTTC. It codes for CASSLDRVAGTF.